This is a list of T cell receptor beta chains from one sample in a study of blood T cell repertoires in COVID-19. The method was immunoSEQ multiplex PCR; TCRdb's version includes in-frame clones alone and lacks a portion of them. This table holds tens of thousands of clones, around 86% found once. Material: peripheral blood. These receptors were taken from a man aged 50-60 years with active COVID-19. Each CDR3 is given with its conserved first and last residue. A D gene is named only where the DNA matches it firmly. Not all rows give a size; the values are once, few, many and, for expanded clones, a class.

size | D | length | J | V | DNA | CDR3
. | TRBD2 | 18 | TRBJ2-2 | TRBV28 | TGTGCCAGCAGTTTGGGACCCTCCGGACTAGCGGGCACCGGGGAGCTGTTTTTT | CASSLGPSGLAGTGELFF
. | TRBD2 | 15 | TRBJ2-1 | TRBV4-3 | TGCGCCAGCAGCCTAACGACTAGCGGGTACAATGAGCAGTTCTTC | CASSLTTSGYNEQFF
. | . | 12 | TRBJ1-1 | TRBV5-1 | TGCGCCAGCAGCTTGGGGGGGCTTGAAGCTTTCTTT | CASSLGGLEAFF
few | TRBD1 | 15 | TRBJ1-5 | TRBV2 | TGTGCCAGCAGTACCCCCGGGACAGAGAATCAGCCCCAGCATTTT | CASSTPGTENQPQHF
. | TRBD2 | 16 | TRBJ2-1 | TRBV7-6 | TGTGCCAGCAGCTTAGTCTTAGCGGGCTCCTACAATGAGCAGTTCTTC | CASSLVLAGSYNEQFF
. | . | 13 | TRBJ2-7 | TRBV7-3 | TGTGCCAGCAGCCCAAGTGGGCCATACGAGCAGTACTTC | CASSPSGPYEQYF
once | . | 12 | TRBJ1-5 | TRBV11-2 | TGTGCCAGCAGCGCAACATCTCAGCCCCAGCATTTT | CASSATSQPQHF
. | TRBD1 | 17 | TRBJ2-6 | TRBV11-2 | TGTGCCAGCAGCTCTAGAGGGGACAGAGCTGGGGCCAACGTCCTGACTTTC | CASSSRGDRAGANVLTF
once | TRBD1 | 15 | TRBJ1-5 | TRBV5-1 | TGCGCCAGCAGCTTGGGGGACAGGGAAGGTCAGCCCCAGCATTTT | CASSLGDREGQPQHF
. | . | 14 | TRBJ2-5 | TRBV27 | TGTGCCAGCAGCCCCTGGAGGGACCAAGAGACCCAGTACTTC | CASSPWRDQETQYF
once | . | 15 | TRBJ1-2 | TRBV28 | TGTGCCAGCAACTTGTCGGGGTCCGCTAACTATGGCTACACCTTC | CASNLSGSANYGYTF
. | TRBD1 | 16 | TRBJ1-2 | TRBV25-1 | TGTGCCAGCAGTGTCGTAGGGGACAGGGGGAACTATGGCTACACCTTC | CASSVVGDRGNYGYTF
. | . | 15 | TRBJ2-1 | TRBV4-2 | TGTGCCAGCAGCCAAGACTCTACCTCCTACAATGAGCAGTTCTTC | CASSQDSTSYNEQFF
. | TRBD1 | 15 | TRBJ1-2 | TRBV6-6 | TGTGCCAGCAGCCGGGACAGGGGGCATGACTATGGCTACACCTTC | CASSRDRGHDYGYTF
once | . | 11 | TRBJ2-2 | TRBV19 | TGTGCCAGTAGTGAGGTTGGGGAGCTGTTTTTT | CASSEVGELFF
. | TRBD1 | 14 | TRBJ1-1 | TRBV28 | TGTGCCAGCGGGGGACGACAGGGGAGCACTCAAGCTTTCTTT | CASGGRQGSTQAFF
. | TRBD1 | 19 | TRBJ2-2 | TRBV7-3 | TGTGCCAGCAGCTACCGCCCTATAGGGACAGGGGCGCGGACCGGGGAGCTGTTTTTT | CASSYRPIGTGARTGELFF
. | TRBD2 | 15 | TRBJ2-7 | TRBV6-6 | TGTGCCAGCACTCCTAGCGGGCAAAGCTCCTACGAGCAGTACTTC | CASTPSGQSSYEQYF
. | TRBD1 | 15 | TRBJ2-3 | TRBV5-4 | TGTGCCAGCAGCTCTCCGGGACAGGGGATTAATACGCAGTATTTT | CASSSPGQGINTQYF
. | TRBD2 | 16 | TRBJ2-3 | TRBV11-2 | TGTGCCAGCAGTTTCACTAGCGGGGGGGCTGGCGACGCGCAGTATTTT | CASSFTSGGAGDAQYF
. | TRBD1 | 14 | TRBJ2-7 | TRBV7-9 | TGTGCCAGCAGCCGACAGGGGAGCTCCTACGAGCAGTACTTC | CASSRQGSSYEQYF
. | . | 14 | TRBJ2-2 | TRBV18 | TGTGCCAGCTCACCAGGAGTGAACACCGGGGAGCTGTTTTTT | CASSPGVNTGELFF
. | TRBD1 | 15 | TRBJ1-5 | TRBV6-2/TRBV6-3 | TGTGCCAGCAGCACCCTGGGACAGGGATATCAGCCCCAGCATTTT | CASSTLGQGYQPQHF
. | . | 16 | TRBJ1-3 | TRBV5-1 | TGCGCCAGCAGCTTGGCCCCCCGGGGTCTGGAAAACACCATATATTTT | CASSLAPRGLENTIYF
. | . | 15 | TRBJ2-1 | TRBV5-8 | TGTGCCAGCAGCTTGAGGGGTCAGCTCTACAATGAGCAGTTCTTC | CASSLRGQLYNEQFF
. | . | 15 | TRBJ2-7 | TRBV4-3 | TGCGCCAGCAGCCAAGATAGGTTGACGGGCTACGAGCAGTACTTC | CASSQDRLTGYEQYF
. | TRBD1 | 17 | TRBJ1-6 | TRBV7-6 | TGTGCCAGCAGCTCCAGACAGGGGCGCACCTATAATTCACCCCTCCACTTT | CASSSRQGRTYNSPLHF
. | . | 14 | TRBJ1-6 | TRBV28 | TGTGCCAGCAGTTTAGGGGCAACTCAGAGCCCCCTCCACTTT | CASSLGATQSPLHF
. | . | 15 | TRBJ1-4 | TRBV6-5 | TGTGCCAGCGCCCTCGGGTGGGCAACTAATGAAAAACTGTTTTTT | CASALGWATNEKLFF
. | TRBD2 | 16 | TRBJ2-3 | TRBV9 | TGTGCCAGCAGCGTAGCTGATAGCGGGGGCACAGATACGCAGTATTTT | CASSVADSGGTDTQYF
. | TRBD1 | 14 | TRBJ2-5 | TRBV2 | TGTGCCAGCAGTGGGGCAGGGGGCCGGGAGACCCAGTACTTC | CASSGAGGRETQYF
. | TRBD2 | 15 | TRBJ2-5 | TRBV5-1 | TGCGCCAGCAGCCCTGCGCGGGGGGGCGTGGAGACCCAGTACTTC | CASSPARGGVETQYF
. | TRBD1 | 14 | TRBJ2-7 | TRBV10-3 | TGTGCCATCAGTGCGAGGACAGGGGTCTACGAGCAGTACTTC | CAISARTGVYEQYF
. | . | 13 | TRBJ2-2 | TRBV7-2 | TGTGCCAGCAGTGACGTGGCGGCCGGGGAGCTGTTTTTT | CASSDVAAGELFF
. | . | 13 | TRBJ1-1 | TRBV11-3 | TGTGCCAGCAGCTTAGATTCCGGGGCTGAAGCTTTCTTT | CASSLDSGAEAFF
few | TRBD1 | 13 | TRBJ1-1 | TRBV30 | TGTGCCTGCTATCTGGAACAGGGGTATAAGGCTTTCTTT | CACYLEQGYKAFF
. | . | 12 | TRBJ2-7 | TRBV6-4 | TGTGCCAGCAGTGACGGCAGGTACGAGCAGTACTTC | CASSDGRYEQYF
. | . | 13 | TRBJ2-1 | TRBV30 | TGTGCCTGGAGTAGGGGCTCCTACAATGAGCAGTTCTTC | CAWSRGSYNEQFF
. | . | 14 | TRBJ1-2 | TRBV21-1 | TGTGCCATCGAGCGACAGGAAATAGGCTATGGCTACACCTTC | CAIERQEIGYGYTF
. | TRBD1 | 13 | TRBJ1-1 | TRBV10-2 | TGCGCCAGCAGAGGACAGGTTCAAGGGGGAGCTTTCTTT | CASRGQVQGGAFF
. | TRBD2 | 16 | TRBJ2-7 | TRBV28 | TGTGCCAGCAGACTTTCCTCAGCGGGAGGCGCCTACGAGCAGTACTTC | CASRLSSAGGAYEQYF
. | TRBD2 | 17 | TRBJ2-7 | TRBV5-1 | TGCGCCAGCAGCTTGGTGGGCGGGGGATCTTACGAATACGAGCAGTACTTC | CASSLVGGGSYEYEQYF
. | . | 12 | TRBJ1-5 | TRBV11-2 | TGTGCCAGCAGCTCCCAAAATCAGCCCCAGCATTTT | CASSSQNQPQHF
. | TRBD2 | 18 | TRBJ2-7 | TRBV7-9 | TGTGCCAGCAGCTTAGGGGGCTTTAGCGCGGGAGTATTCTACGAGCAGTACTTC | CASSLGGFSAGVFYEQYF
. | TRBD1 | 13 | TRBJ2-3 | TRBV9 | TGTGCCAGCAGCATTGACAGGGTACATACGCAGTATTTT | CASSIDRVHTQYF
. | . | 12 | TRBJ1-1 | TRBV3-1/TRBV3-2 | TGTGCCAGCAGCCGAGGCGGGCTTGAAGCTTTCTTT | CASSRGGLEAFF
. | . | 14 | TRBJ2-7 | TRBV19 | TGTGCCAGTAGCGACCGGGACATCAACTACGAGCAGTACTTC | CASSDRDINYEQYF
. | . | 15 | TRBJ1-1 | TRBV21-1 | TGTGCCAGCAGCAAAGAGGGGATCTCAATTAAGGAAGCTTTCTTT | CASSKEGISIKEAFF
. | . | 15 | TRBJ2-2 | TRBV19 | TGTGCCAGTGGGGCCTGGGGTGGGGACACCGGGGAGCTGTTTTTT | CASGAWGGDTGELFF
. | TRBD1 | 16 | TRBJ1-2 | TRBV28 | TGTGCCAGCAGTTCACCCACAGGGGCCCCTAACTATGGCTACACCTTC | CASSSPTGAPNYGYTF